The TCR beta chain described here comes from a study of shared T cell receptors in the human thymus. The length of the CDR3 is 16 residues. CDR1 and CDR2 (germline): SGHTA, FQGTGA. V gave up 4 bases and J gave up 0 bases, with 13 bases separating them. Sequencing was performed with immunoSEQ multiplex PCR; in TCRdb, only in-frame clones are kept and a portion is missing. Found here are about 380,000 clones, approximately 95% of them singletons; the top ten hold 0.02%. The sequencing input was thymocytes. This TCR was sampled from a human donor. The V gene is TRBV7-3, the J gene TRBJ1-3; the D is unclear. Here the CDR3 DNA reads TGTGCCAGCAGCTCCGCTAACACCCACTCTGGAAACACCATATATTTT. Protein: CASSSANTHSGNTIYF. Full variable domain (rest looked up from reference TRBV7-3 and TRBJ1-3): GAGVSQTPSNKVTEKGKYVELRCDPISGHTALYWYRQSLGQGPEFLIYFQGTGAADDSGLPNDRFFAVRPEGSVSTLKIQRTERGDSAVYLCASSSANTHSGNTIYFGEGSWLTVV.